These T cell receptor beta chains were read from a single sample in a study of cytomegalovirus exposure and HLA in healthy donors. Libraries were prepared by immunoSEQ multiplex PCR; TCRdb keeps only in-frame clonotypes and omits some of them. The sample carries 100,000 to 150,000 clones, approximately 8.7% recorded once. The sample was PBMCs. The receptor source for this set is a man aged 40-49 years in good health and CMV-seronegative. CDR3s include the opening cysteine and the closing phenylalanine or tryptophan. Fields, in order: V gene, CDR3 protein.

V gene: TRBV27; CDR3 protein: CASTSGGYEQFF
V gene: TRBV7-9; CDR3 protein: CASSWAITEQYF
V gene: TRBV7-2; CDR3 protein: CASSQRVTGVHYGYTF
V gene: TRBV9; CDR3 protein: CASSVGDRMGYINTEAFF
V gene: TRBV5-8; CDR3 protein: CASSLGSSGLVEQFF
V gene: TRBV11-2; CDR3 protein: CASSLTSGATFF
V gene: TRBV4-1; CDR3 protein: CASSQDTGKIGYTF
V gene: TRBV30; CDR3 protein: CASSRGGGQPQHF
V gene: TRBV7-9; CDR3 protein: CASSPQEGGYTF
V gene: TRBV6-5; CDR3 protein: CASGGQDTDTQYF
V gene: TRBV28; CDR3 protein: CASSVRREAFF
V gene: TRBV19; CDR3 protein: CASSRRTGRNHEQYF
V gene: TRBV19; CDR3 protein: CASSIGRGSYNSPLHF
V gene: TRBV4-1; CDR3 protein: CASSQDSSEFTDTQYF
V gene: TRBV15; CDR3 protein: CATSPTGLAGTDTQYF
V gene: TRBV7-8; CDR3 protein: CASGATANTGELFF
V gene: TRBV28; CDR3 protein: CASSLSYRVEKLFF
V gene: TRBV4-1; CDR3 protein: CASSQTGGAGNEQFF
V gene: TRBV11-3; CDR3 protein: CASSLFSGGTDTQYF
V gene: TRBV5-4; CDR3 protein: CASSWDFRGGELFF
V gene: TRBV5-1; CDR3 protein: CASSARRGEAFF
V gene: TRBV5-6; CDR3 protein: CASSSTTVVNEKLFF
V gene: TRBV5-1; CDR3 protein: CASSYAPGDGTEAFF
V gene: TRBV9; CDR3 protein: CASSLAAGELFF
V gene: TRBV4-2; CDR3 protein: CASSQSTSGGLDTQYF
V gene: TRBV28; CDR3 protein: CAGAPIPADFIRGTDTQYF
V gene: TRBV18; CDR3 protein: CASSPPNLDRDKTQYF
V gene: TRBV4-1; CDR3 protein: CASSHGQGDQPQHF
V gene: TRBV7-6; CDR3 protein: CASSRSLRVHEQYF
V gene: TRBV4-3; CDR3 protein: CASSQDIAPGNPNYGYTF
V gene: TRBV19; CDR3 protein: CASRTGNGYTF
V gene: TRBV19; CDR3 protein: CASSMGQGYGYTF
V gene: TRBV19; CDR3 protein: CASDLGRQKRGYGYTF